The TCR beta chain under discussion was sequenced for a study of molecular identifiers for immune sequencing clone quantification. Notes on this clonotype: The junction and the germline gene differ at one end; a read error may be behind it.

The CDR3 is made up of 14 amino acids. Germline assignment: CDR1 MNHEY and CDR2 SVGAGI. Using its own MiXCR run on the PCR reads, TCRdb lists one record per CDR3 protein. This table has under 650,000 distinct CDR3 sequences, just under 20% appearing once. This TCR was sampled from a human donor in good health. Some libraries in this study had Jurkat cell RNA spiked in. The sequenced material came from naive CD8+ T cells from blood, with Jurkat cell RNA spiked in. Sample subset: FACS-sorted CD8+CD4-CCR7+CD45RA+ naive T cells. The chain couples TRBV6-5 to TRBJ2-7; possible D gene TRBD2, 6 bases. The CDR3 DNA reads TGTGCCGGCAGTTACGCCGCAGGGAGGAACGAGCAGTACTTC. Encoded protein: CAGSYAAGRNEQYF.